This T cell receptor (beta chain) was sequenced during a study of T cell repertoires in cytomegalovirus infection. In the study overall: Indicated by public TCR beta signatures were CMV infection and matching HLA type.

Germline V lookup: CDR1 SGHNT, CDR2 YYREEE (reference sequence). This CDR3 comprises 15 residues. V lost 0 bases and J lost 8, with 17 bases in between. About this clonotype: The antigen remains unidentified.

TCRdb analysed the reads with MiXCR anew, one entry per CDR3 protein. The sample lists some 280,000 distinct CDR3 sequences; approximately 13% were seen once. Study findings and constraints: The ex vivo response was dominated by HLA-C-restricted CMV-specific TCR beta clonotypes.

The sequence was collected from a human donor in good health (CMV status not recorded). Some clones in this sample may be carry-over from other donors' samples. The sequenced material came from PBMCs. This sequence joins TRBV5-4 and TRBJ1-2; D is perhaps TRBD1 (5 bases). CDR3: CASSLGGRTRKGYTF. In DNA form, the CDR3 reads TGTGCCAGCAGCTTGGGGGGACGGACGCGCAAGGGCTACACCTTC. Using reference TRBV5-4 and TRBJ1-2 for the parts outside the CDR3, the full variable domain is ETGVTQSPTHLIKTRGQQVTLRCSSQSGHNTVSWYQQALGQGPQFIFQYYREEENGRGNFPPRFSGLQFPNYSSELNVNALELDDSALYLCASSLGGRTRKGYTFGSGTRLTVV.